One TCR beta chain is described in this entry. The antigen it binds to is not known. No clone much larger than this one lies a single base away; base qualities are absent. The CDR3 starts with the cysteine, ends with the phenylalanine, and has 15 residues. Here the CDR3 DNA is all that survives: 45 bases in frame from base 1. The germline V gene encodes CDR1 WSHSY and CDR2 SAAADI. V lost 4 bases and J lost 4 bases; the stretch between them is 13 bases long. This sample is drawn from a study of blood T cell repertoires in COVID-19 (dated by TCRdb to 2018 to 2020). General notes on the study: Collaborator samples came from the United States, Italy and Spain and covered acute and convalescent phases of COVID-19. The prospective study material was composed of cDNA or gDNA derived from T cells, B-cell-depleted T cells, or PBMCs. Subjects who had been exposed to COVID-19, were actively infected with it, or had recovered from it provided the deeply sampled blood TCRbeta repertoires that made up the dataset. The repertoires were made available in a free public database intended to serve as a resource for research on the immune response to SARS-CoV-2. Samples were obtained from the ongoing ImmuneRACE study (first 160 participants) and from 950 to 1,500 subjects provided by 6 global collaborators. Nearly every sample came with metadata listing a de-identified subject ID, COVID-19 status, age in years and sex. Where available, HLA class I and class II types were obtained from metadata supplied by the sample provider rather than from assay-based typing.

TCRbeta CDR3 regions were amplified from genomic DNA using the immunoSEQ Assay, a bias-controlled multiplex PCR. The study's own analysis went as follows. Nucleated cell counts per sample were estimated from amplification of reference gene primers within the assay. Sequence reads were collapsed and filtered to measure the absolute abundance of every unique TCRbeta CDR3 rearrangement. For each sample, productive Simpson clonality was calculated by taking the square root of Simpson's diversity index across productive rearrangements. Drawn from immuneACCESS, this table holds only the in-frame rearrangements with V and J called that TCRdb kept. Clones are partly lost; checked studies trace under half to an unresolved V gene and leave the rest unexplained. That table gives V, J and clone size, and the DNA gave D and trimming. Here the sample has fewer than 300,000 clones; 65% to 90% occur a single time. The ten biggest clones cover approximately 5.1% of the sample.

Study-level results and caveats: The quantity of clinical and demographic metadata differed by source and by participant and was supplied without curation.

Each collaborating institution followed its own protocols to collect whole blood in K2EDTA tubes. For TCRbeta analysis, collaborator samples were shipped as frozen whole blood, as isolated PBMCs, or as DNA extracted from either sample type. The material sequenced was peripheral blood. The TCR comes from a man aged 50 to 60 with active or convalescent COVID-19. Rearrangement joined TRBV10-2 to TRBJ2-2; the D gene lacks a confident call. Here is the DNA: TGCGCCAGCAGTGCACTTGAGACACTCACCGGGGAGCTGTTTTTT. This codes for CASSALETLTGELFF.